The rows below give T cell receptor beta chains drawn from one sample of a study of human T cells and chemical hapten exposure. TCRdb passed the RACE reads through MiXCR, listing each CDR3 protein once. The sample holds 150,000 to 200,000 distinct CDR3 sequences, around 25% seen once. Sequencing was performed on whole blood, taken in connection with sensitization to the hapten diphenylcyclopropenone (DPC). The source of these receptors is a middle-aged woman with alopecia areata. Some clones in this sample may be carry-over from other donors' samples. Both conserved end residues are part of each CDR3. Fields, in order: CDR3 DNA, CDR3 protein, V gene, J gene, D gene, CDR3 length, clone size. A D gene is named only where the DNA matches it firmly. Not all rows give a size; the values are once, few, many and, for expanded clones, a class.

CDR3 DNA: TGTGCCAGCAGTTTGTGGGCCCGGGAGCAGTACTTC
CDR3 protein: CASSLWAREQYF
V gene: TRBV28
J gene: TRBJ2-7
D gene: .
CDR3 length: 12
clone size: few

CDR3 DNA: TGTGCCAGCAGTTTAGGGTGGGCCGAGGCGGGAGTACAGACCCAGTGCTTC
CDR3 protein: CASSLGWAEAGVQTQCF
V gene: TRBV28
J gene: TRBJ2-5
D gene: TRBD2
CDR3 length: 17
clone size: .

CDR3 DNA: TGTGCCAGCAGCCAAGAACCCCGACCTTGCAGGGCACACGGCTACACCTTC
CDR3 protein: CASSQEPRPCRAHGYTF
V gene: TRBV3-2
J gene: TRBJ1-2
D gene: .
CDR3 length: 17
clone size: .

CDR3 DNA: TGCAGTGCGCCGGGACGAGCCAAAAACATTCAGTACTTC
CDR3 protein: CSAPGRAKNIQYF
V gene: TRBV20-1
J gene: TRBJ2-4
D gene: .
CDR3 length: 13
clone size: few

CDR3 DNA: TGCGCCAGCAGCTGGGGACTAGCGGAAGGCGGGAGCCAGTACTTC
CDR3 protein: CASSWGLAEGGSQYF
V gene: TRBV5-1
J gene: TRBJ2-5
D gene: TRBD2
CDR3 length: 15
clone size: .

CDR3 DNA: TGTGCCAGCAGATTCGGACAGGTAGCGGGAGAGAGGAACGAGCAGTACTTC
CDR3 protein: CASRFGQVAGERNEQYF
V gene: TRBV2
J gene: TRBJ2-7
D gene: TRBD2
CDR3 length: 17
clone size: .

CDR3 DNA: TGTGCCAGCCGGCGGGGGAGGCAAGAGACCCAGTACTTC
CDR3 protein: CASRRGRQETQYF
V gene: TRBV27
J gene: TRBJ2-5
D gene: TRBD2
CDR3 length: 13
clone size: many

CDR3 DNA: TGCGCCAGCAGCTTGACCGGGACCCGCCCCGGTCATGAAAAACTGTTTTTT
CDR3 protein: CASSLTGTRPGHEKLFF
V gene: TRBV5-1
J gene: TRBJ1-4
D gene: .
CDR3 length: 17
clone size: .

CDR3 DNA: TGTGCCTGGAGTCCACCGTGGCTTAGGGGTGAAAAACTGTTTTTT
CDR3 protein: CAWSPPWLRGEKLFF
V gene: TRBV30
J gene: TRBJ1-4
D gene: .
CDR3 length: 15
clone size: .

CDR3 DNA: TGCAGTGCTAGAGATCCCTCGACTAGCGGGAACACCCAGTACTTC
CDR3 protein: CSARDPSTSGNTQYF
V gene: TRBV20-1
J gene: TRBJ2-5
D gene: TRBD2
CDR3 length: 15
clone size: once

CDR3 DNA: TGTGCCAGCAGCCCCGCTATCCTAGCGGAACCCCCAAGGAATGAGCAGTTCTTC
CDR3 protein: CASSPAILAEPPRNEQFF
V gene: TRBV27
J gene: TRBJ2-1
D gene: TRBD2
CDR3 length: 18
clone size: few

CDR3 DNA: TGTGCCAGCAAACCTCAGGGGGCGTATAATTCACCCCTCCACTTT
CDR3 protein: CASKPQGAYNSPLHF
V gene: TRBV28
J gene: TRBJ1-6
D gene: TRBD1
CDR3 length: 15
clone size: .

CDR3 DNA: TGTGCCAGCAGCTTGGTGCTCTCCCAGTCCACAGATACGCAGTATTTT
CDR3 protein: CASSLVLSQSTDTQYF
V gene: TRBV5-6
J gene: TRBJ2-3
D gene: .
CDR3 length: 16
clone size: few

CDR3 DNA: TGTGCCAGCAGTCCAGGACTAGCGGGAGGGTGGTATGAGCAGTTCTTC
CDR3 protein: CASSPGLAGGWYEQFF
V gene: TRBV12-3/TRBV12-4
J gene: TRBJ2-1
D gene: TRBD2
CDR3 length: 16
clone size: few

CDR3 DNA: TGTGCCAGCAGTTCCGTTCTCCGGTTGTCTAACACCGGGGAGCTGTTTTTT
CDR3 protein: CASSSVLRLSNTGELFF
V gene: TRBV12-3/TRBV12-4
J gene: TRBJ2-2
D gene: .
CDR3 length: 17
clone size: .

CDR3 DNA: TGCAGTGCTAGATTCTTACAGGGTGGGAAGGAAGAGACCCAGTACTTC
CDR3 protein: CSARFLQGGKEETQYF
V gene: TRBV20-1
J gene: TRBJ2-5
D gene: .
CDR3 length: 16
clone size: .

CDR3 DNA: TGTGCCAGCAGATCCGCCGGGGAGCTGTTTTTT
CDR3 protein: CASRSAGELFF
V gene: TRBV7-8
J gene: TRBJ2-2
D gene: .
CDR3 length: 11
clone size: few

CDR3 DNA: TGCAGTGTGATCCCGGTGGGCTCCTACGAGCAGTACTTC
CDR3 protein: CSVIPVGSYEQYF
V gene: TRBV20-1
J gene: TRBJ2-7
D gene: .
CDR3 length: 13
clone size: .

CDR3 DNA: TGTGCCAGCAGCCCCTACTACCGGGACAGGGGCGAGAACACTGAAGCTTTCTTT
CDR3 protein: CASSPYYRDRGENTEAFF
V gene: TRBV28
J gene: TRBJ1-1
D gene: TRBD1
CDR3 length: 18
clone size: many

CDR3 DNA: TGTGCCATCAGTTATGGGACAGGGATATCTGAAGCTTTCTTT
CDR3 protein: CAISYGTGISEAFF
V gene: TRBV10-3
J gene: TRBJ1-1
D gene: TRBD1
CDR3 length: 14
clone size: many

CDR3 DNA: TGTGCCAGCAGGGACAGGGGGAAGCTCTATGGCTACACCTTC
CDR3 protein: CASRDRGKLYGYTF
V gene: TRBV6-5
J gene: TRBJ1-2
D gene: TRBD1
CDR3 length: 14
clone size: .

CDR3 DNA: TGTGCCAGCAGCTTAGGACAGGGCGGGGTTCTAGCCAAAAACATTCAGTACTTC
CDR3 protein: CASSLGQGGVLAKNIQYF
V gene: TRBV7-8
J gene: TRBJ2-4
D gene: .
CDR3 length: 18
clone size: few

CDR3 DNA: TGTGCCAGCAGCCCGTGGGGCCTTAATTCACCCCTCCACTTT
CDR3 protein: CASSPWGLNSPLHF
V gene: TRBV6-5
J gene: TRBJ1-6
D gene: .
CDR3 length: 14
clone size: few

CDR3 DNA: TGTGCCAGCAGAACGGGACTAAACACCGGGGAGCTGTTTTTT
CDR3 protein: CASRTGLNTGELFF
V gene: TRBV2
J gene: TRBJ2-2
D gene: TRBD2
CDR3 length: 14
clone size: .

CDR3 DNA: TGCAGCGGCCTATCTACAGGGAATTCTGGCTACACCTTC
CDR3 protein: CSGLSTGNSGYTF
V gene: TRBV29-1
J gene: TRBJ1-2
D gene: .
CDR3 length: 13
clone size: .

CDR3 DNA: TGTGCCAGCAGTCCCACACGCCGCTCTGGGGCCAACGTCCTGACTTTC
CDR3 protein: CASSPTRRSGANVLTF
V gene: TRBV7-9
J gene: TRBJ2-6
D gene: .
CDR3 length: 16
clone size: few

CDR3 DNA: TGTGCCAGCAGCTTAGGGAGCGGGGAGGAGTACTTC
CDR3 protein: CASSLGSGEEYF
V gene: TRBV11-2
J gene: TRBJ2-4
D gene: TRBD2
CDR3 length: 12
clone size: few

CDR3 DNA: TGTGCCAGCAGTCGGGCGGCATTCTACGAGCAGTACTTC
CDR3 protein: CASSRAAFYEQYF
V gene: TRBV28
J gene: TRBJ2-7
D gene: .
CDR3 length: 13
clone size: .

CDR3 DNA: TGTGCCAGCAGCGTAGATATAGGAACGAACACTGAAGCTTTCTTT
CDR3 protein: CASSVDIGTNTEAFF
V gene: TRBV9
J gene: TRBJ1-1
D gene: .
CDR3 length: 15
clone size: .

CDR3 DNA: TGTGCCAGCAGTTACTCGGCCGGTTTGCCCTACGAGCAGTACTTC
CDR3 protein: CASSYSAGLPYEQYF
V gene: TRBV6-5
J gene: TRBJ2-7
D gene: .
CDR3 length: 15
clone size: .

CDR3 DNA: TGTGCCAGCAGTTATGAGGGGCCCCAGCATTTT
CDR3 protein: CASSYEGPQHF
V gene: TRBV6-2/TRBV6-3
J gene: TRBJ1-5
D gene: .
CDR3 length: 11
clone size: few

CDR3 DNA: TGCGCCAGCAGCGGACAGGGGGTACAAGAGACCCAGTACTTC
CDR3 protein: CASSGQGVQETQYF
V gene: TRBV5-1
J gene: TRBJ2-5
D gene: TRBD1
CDR3 length: 14
clone size: .

CDR3 DNA: TGCAGCGTTGACCCCCGGAGGGCAGATACGCAGTATTTT
CDR3 protein: CSVDPRRADTQYF
V gene: TRBV29-1
J gene: TRBJ2-3
D gene: .
CDR3 length: 13
clone size: few

CDR3 DNA: TGTGCCAGTAGTCCCACCTCGGGACAGTATAGCAATCAGCCCCAGCATTTT
CDR3 protein: CASSPTSGQYSNQPQHF
V gene: TRBV19
J gene: TRBJ1-5
D gene: TRBD1
CDR3 length: 17
clone size: few

CDR3 DNA: TGTGCCAGCGGACAGGGGGCGAAACAAGAGACCCAGTACTTC
CDR3 protein: CASGQGAKQETQYF
V gene: TRBV7-2
J gene: TRBJ2-5
D gene: TRBD1
CDR3 length: 14
clone size: many

CDR3 DNA: TGCGCCAGCAGCCCCCATGGGGGAGGGTACAATGAGCAGTTCTTC
CDR3 protein: CASSPHGGGYNEQFF
V gene: TRBV4-3
J gene: TRBJ2-1
D gene: TRBD2
CDR3 length: 15
clone size: .

CDR3 DNA: TGCAGCGTTGGAGACGGTTCCTACGAGCAGTACTTC
CDR3 protein: CSVGDGSYEQYF
V gene: TRBV29-1
J gene: TRBJ2-7
D gene: .
CDR3 length: 12
clone size: .

CDR3 DNA: TGTGCCAGCACCCCGGGAGCTGAGGACGAGCAGTACTTC
CDR3 protein: CASTPGAEDEQYF
V gene: TRBV28
J gene: TRBJ2-7
D gene: .
CDR3 length: 13
clone size: .

CDR3 DNA: TGTGCCAGCAGAGGGACTAGCAACAATGAGCAGTTCTTC
CDR3 protein: CASRGTSNNEQFF
V gene: TRBV6-2/TRBV6-3
J gene: TRBJ2-1
D gene: TRBD2
CDR3 length: 13
clone size: few

CDR3 DNA: TGCAGCGTACGCTTCAGGGGGACCGAGCAGTACTTC
CDR3 protein: CSVRFRGTEQYF
V gene: TRBV29-1
J gene: TRBJ2-7
D gene: TRBD1
CDR3 length: 12
clone size: .

CDR3 DNA: TGTGCCAGCAGCGCCGACAGGGCTACGCAGTATTTT
CDR3 protein: CASSADRATQYF
V gene: TRBV9
J gene: TRBJ2-3
D gene: TRBD1
CDR3 length: 12
clone size: .

CDR3 DNA: TGTGCCTGGGGAAGGTTTGGGGAGCTGTTTTTT
CDR3 protein: CAWGRFGELFF
V gene: TRBV30
J gene: TRBJ2-2
D gene: .
CDR3 length: 11
clone size: .

CDR3 DNA: TGTGCCAGCAGCTTAGTGGCTAGCGGGAAGTTGCAGTTCTTC
CDR3 protein: CASSLVASGKLQFF
V gene: TRBV7-2
J gene: TRBJ2-1
D gene: TRBD2
CDR3 length: 14
clone size: .

CDR3 DNA: TGCGCCAGCAGCCAGGGCCCCCAAGAGACCCAGTACTTC
CDR3 protein: CASSQGPQETQYF
V gene: TRBV4-3
J gene: TRBJ2-5
D gene: .
CDR3 length: 13
clone size: .

CDR3 DNA: TGTGCCAGCAGCGAGGGACAGGGCTATGGCTACACCTTC
CDR3 protein: CASSEGQGYGYTF
V gene: TRBV28
J gene: TRBJ1-2
D gene: TRBD1
CDR3 length: 13
clone size: .

CDR3 DNA: TGTGCCAGCAGAAACCAGGGACAGGTGAATCAGCCCCAGCATTTT
CDR3 protein: CASRNQGQVNQPQHF
V gene: TRBV27
J gene: TRBJ1-5
D gene: TRBD1
CDR3 length: 15
clone size: .

CDR3 DNA: TGCGCCAGCAGCCCAGGACAGGGCGGCACGAATGAGCAGTTCTTC
CDR3 protein: CASSPGQGGTNEQFF
V gene: TRBV5-1
J gene: TRBJ2-1
D gene: TRBD1
CDR3 length: 15
clone size: .

CDR3 DNA: TGTGCCAGCAGTTTGGTTCCTAACGAGTCCGAGACCCAGTACTTC
CDR3 protein: CASSLVPNESETQYF
V gene: TRBV12-3/TRBV12-4
J gene: TRBJ2-5
D gene: .
CDR3 length: 15
clone size: .

CDR3 DNA: TGTGCCAGCAGCCGGGGACAGGGGCTGACTGAAGCTTTCTTT
CDR3 protein: CASSRGQGLTEAFF
V gene: TRBV5-5
J gene: TRBJ1-1
D gene: TRBD1
CDR3 length: 14
clone size: few

CDR3 DNA: TGCGCCAGCAGCTTGGTAAGCGGGCCCTCCGGCGAGCAGTACTTC
CDR3 protein: CASSLVSGPSGEQYF
V gene: TRBV5-1
J gene: TRBJ2-7
D gene: .
CDR3 length: 15
clone size: .

CDR3 DNA: TGTGCCAGCTCCTCGACTCACAATGAGCAGTTCTTC
CDR3 protein: CASSSTHNEQFF
V gene: TRBV6-2/TRBV6-3
J gene: TRBJ2-1
D gene: .
CDR3 length: 12
clone size: few